The 14 T cell receptor beta chains given below trace back to one sample, sequenced in a study. One entry per CDR3 protein results from TCRdb running MiXCR on the 5' RACE reads. The table records more than 8,500 distinct CDR3 sequences, less than 30% of them present only once. The sorted Tregs were CD4+CD25+CD127-/low cells. Sequencing was done on a sample of Tregs sorted from blood. The source is a female donor with breast cancer.

This clonotype was seen repeatedly, ten times or more. The chain links TRBV11-2 to TRBJ1-1; D not certain. This CDR3 contains 13 residues. The germline V gene has CDR1 SGHAT and CDR2 FQNNGV. The germline V and J ends were trimmed by 5 bases and 1 base, with 8 bases remaining between them. CDR3 sequence: CASSPMGNTEAFF. The CDR3 DNA follows: TGTGCCAGCAGCCCCATGGGGAACACTGAAGCTTTCTTT.

This clonotype was seen at least ten times. CDR3 sequence (DNA): TGTGCCAGCAGCGCTCAGGGGGCTGACTCCTACGAGCAGTACTTC. Its protein is CASSAQGADSYEQYF. The rearrangement joins TRBV11-2 to TRBJ2-7; the match to TRBD1 covers 8 bases. The CDR3 runs 15 residues. Unmatched junction bases numbered 6, after V lost 5 bases and J lost 0 bases. Germline assignment: CDR1 SGHAT and CDR2 FQNNGV.

Ten or more counts support this clonotype. The V call is TRBV20-1, the J call TRBJ2-7, with 7 bases that match TRBD2. After removal of 5 bases from V and 3 bases from J, the junction contained 10 bases not matched to a gene. The germline V gene has CDR1 DFQATT and CDR2 SNEGSKA (reference sequence). This CDR3 has 14 residues. The CDR3 DNA sequence: TGCAGTGCTCCCAATAGGACTAGGCACTACGAGCAGTACTTC. Amino acids: CSAPNRTRHYEQYF.

Of note for this clonotype: Because the CDR3 is missing its conserved closing phenylalanine or tryptophan, this is likely a read error. The chain joins TRBV9 to TRBJ1-1; no clear D gene. This CDR3 spans 15 amino acids. In germline, CDR1 is SGDLS, CDR2 YYNGEE. The CDR3 spells CASSPSASTNSEAFL. In nucleotides, the CDR3 is TGTGCCAGCAGCCCCTCCGCTTCGACGAACTCTGAAGCTTTCCTT.

Regarding this clonotype: One end of the junction fails to match germline, which may point to a read error. The V and J genes are TRBV5-1 and TRBJ2-7; tentatively, D is TRBD1 or TRBD2 (6 bases each). This CDR3 has 14 residues. Per the germline V gene, CDR1 is SGHRS and CDR2 is YFSETQ. The CDR3 here is CASSPLGGSYELYF. In nucleotides, the CDR3 is TGCGCCAGCAGCCCTTTGGGGGGCTCCTACGAGCTGTACTTC.

This clonotype was picked up many times. This rearrangement joins TRBV12-3 or TRBV12-4 to TRBJ2-1; D perhaps matches TRBD1 (5 bases). The CDR3 is made up of 16 amino acids. Trimming took off 2 bases at V and 8 bases at J, with 19 bases between the two ends. In nucleotides, the CDR3 is TGTGCCAGCAGTTTAAGGGGCCCCATTGGGGCCTATGAGCAGTTCTTC. It yields the protein CASSLRGPIGAYEQFF.

This clonotype is deemed medium-sized. The chain joins TRBV11-2 to TRBJ2-1; TRBD1 agrees at 9 bases. Unmatched junction bases numbered 15, after V lost 5 bases and J lost 10 bases. Germline V lookup: CDR1 SGHAT, CDR2 FQNNGV. The CDR3 totals 16 residues. The CDR3 DNA is TGTGCCAGCAGCCCCTACTTTAGCGCAGGACAGGGGGAGCAGTTCTTC. Translated, it gives CASSPYFSAGQGEQFF.

This clonotype was counted ten times or more. This chain joins TRBV25-1 and TRBJ2-3; D ambiguous. Between the trimmed V and J ends, which lost 2 bases and 11 bases, there was a span of 14 bases. Germline assignment: CDR1 MGHDK and CDR2 SYGVNS. The CDR3 is made up of 13 amino acids. The CDR3 protein is CASSEIGVYGQYF. The CDR3 DNA reads as TGTGCCAGCAGTGAAATAGGAGTCTACGGGCAGTATTTT. Based on the CDR3 plus reference TRBV25-1 and TRBJ2-3, the full variable domain is EADIYQTPRYLVIGTGKKITLECSQTMGHDKMYWYQQDPGMELHLIHYSYGVNSTEKGDLSSESTVSRIRTEHFPLTLESARPSHTSQYLCASSEIGVYGQYFGPGTRLTVL.

By sample fraction, this clonotype is medium-sized (0.01 to 0.1%). V gene TRBV21-1 combines with J gene TRBJ2-1; the table's D call, TRBD1, has no DNA check behind it. TRBV21-1 represents a pseudogene. The CDR3 totals 14 residues. CDR3 DNA: TGTGCCAGCAGCAGACAGGGGAACTACAATGAGCAGTTCTTC. It yields the protein CASSRQGNYNEQFF.

This clonotype appeared many times. In DNA form, the CDR3 reads TGCAGCGTTCGAGGGACAGGTGCGGGTCCTTTCTTT. Residues: CSVRGTGAGPFF. This chain connects TRBV29-1 to TRBJ1-1, with TRBD1 matching 8 bases. From germline, CDR1 is SQVTM and CDR2 ANQGSEA. V shed 5 bases and J 12 bases; nucleotides not matched to a gene: 11. The CDR3 length is 12 residues.

This clonotype was recorded at least ten times. The chain couples TRBV3-1 to TRBJ2-7; perhaps D is TRBD1 or TRBD2 (6 bases each). Germline CDR1 is LGHDT and CDR2 is YNNKEL (reference sequence). Trimming removed 4 bases at V and 0 bases at J, with 13 bases between. The CDR3 is 15 amino acids. The CDR3 region has the DNA TGTGCCAGCAGCCCGCAGGGGAGGAGCTCCTACGAGCAGTACTTC. Translation gives CASSPQGRSSYEQYF.

This clonotype has only a few counts. This rearrangement joins TRBV29-1 to TRBJ2-1; 7 nucleotides match TRBD2. V lost 0 bases to trimming and J lost 8 bases; unmatched junction nucleotides: 10. CDR1 and CDR2 (germline): SQVTM, ANQGSEA. The CDR3 has 15 amino acids. CDR3: CSVEDREGIGDEQFF. The CDR3 DNA reads TGCAGCGTTGAAGATAGGGAGGGAATCGGGGATGAGCAGTTCTTC.

The rearrangement links TRBV20-1 to TRBJ1-2; 11 nucleotides agree with TRBD1. This CDR3 is 15 amino acids long. J lost 8 bases, V lost 0 bases, and 8 bases had no gene match. CDR1 is DFQATT, CDR2 SNEGSKA, per germline (reference sequence). The CDR3 DNA follows: TGCAGTGCTAGAGATGGCGGACAGGGGGCGCGCGGCTACACCTTC. This translates into CSARDGGQGARGYTF.

The chain combines TRBV2 with TRBJ1-1; 12 nucleotides agree with TRBD1. V shed 3 bases, J shed 3 bases, and the junction held 11 bases outside the gene matches. The CDR3 contains 18 residues. Looked up from germline, CDR1 is SNHLY and CDR2 is FYNNEI. This CDR3 is CASSDRDRGLRGDTEAFF. For the CDR3, the DNA is TGTGCCAGCAGTGATCGGGACAGGGGGCTTCGAGGGGACACTGAAGCTTTCTTT.